This TCR beta chain was obtained from a study of T cells in tumors after PD-1 blockade. Study-wide background: Patients had no prior checkpoint blockade, systemic immunosuppressants, or anti-cancer therapy within 4 weeks. A subset received ongoing vismodegib 150 mg daily alongside anti-PD-1 therapy. On average, peripheral blood gave some 110,000 TCR templates and tens of thousands of unique clonotypes.

Input was 616 ng to 6,004 ng of genomic DNA from tumor or blood. V was clipped by 2 bases and J by 11 bases, with 7 bases between them. This CDR3 spans 10 amino acids. CDR1 and CDR2 (germline): SGHRS, YFSETQ. The table came from immunoSEQ multiplex PCR; TCRdb's copy has only in-frame clones and leaves some out. The table records 30,000 to 40,000 clones, around 78% of them present only once. The J gene is TRBJ1-1, the V gene TRBV5-1, with D unresolved. Sequenced here: PBMCs, sampled before anti-PD-1 treatment. The clonotype comes from a human donor with basal cell carcinoma. CDR3 loop: CASSLSGAFF. The CDR3 DNA follows: TGCGCCAGCAGCTTATCCGGGGCTTTCTTT.